The entry below describes one T cell receptor (beta chain). J lost 0 bases, V lost 3 bases, and 4 bases had no gene match. The length of the CDR3 is 14 residues. Per the germline V gene, CDR1 is GTSNPN and CDR2 is SVGIG (reference sequence). The data were taken from a study of blood T cell repertoires in COVID-19. Using immunoSEQ multiplex PCR, the repertoire was profiled, and TCRdb retains in-frame clones only, with some absent. The sample yields fewer than 200,000 clones, 76% seen once. J is TRBJ1-1 and V is TRBV30; 7 nucleotides agree with TRBD1. Sequencing was performed on peripheral blood. The receptor was isolated from a woman aged 50 to 65 with active or convalescent COVID-19. DNA of the CDR3: TGTGCCTGGAGCATCAGGGGGATGAACACTGAAGCTTTCTTT. Its translation is CAWSIRGMNTEAFF.